A selection of T cell receptor beta chains follows, all from one sample in a study of long-term antiretroviral therapy in people with HIV. Measured with immunoSEQ multiplex PCR; TCRdb has only the in-frame clones, and not every one. The sample has roughly 22,000 clones, around 83% seen once. The specimen comprised unsorted PBMCs, sampled 3 years after starting antiretroviral therapy. The source of these receptors is a man aged 45-60 years with HIV. Each CDR3 is given with its conserved first and last residue. A D gene is named only where the DNA matches it firmly. Clone size appears in some rows only: once, few, many, or a class for an expanded clone.

V gene,CDR3 length,J gene,clone size,D gene,CDR3 protein,CDR3 DNA
TRBV6-6,15,TRBJ2-2,-,TRBD1,CASSSGTGRAGELFF,TGTGCCAGCAGCTCCGGGACAGGGAGGGCCGGGGAGCTGTTTTTT
TRBV18,17,TRBJ2-1,-,TRBD2,CASSPVTSGGASNEQFF,TGTGCCAGCTCACCGGTGACTAGCGGGGGGGCTAGTAATGAGCAGTTCTTC
TRBV7-2,14,TRBJ2-5,-,-,CASSPPWSQETQYF,TGTGCCAGCAGCCCTCCGTGGAGCCAAGAGACCCAGTACTTC
TRBV20-1,10,TRBJ2-7,-,-,CSPTGDEQYF,TGCAGTCCCACGGGCGATGAGCAGTACTTC
TRBV4-3,13,TRBJ1-5,-,-,CASSQDIVQPQHF,TGCGCCAGCAGCCAAGATATAGTTCAGCCCCAGCATTTT
TRBV5-5,16,TRBJ1-2,-,-,CASSLVVWGANYGYTF,TGTGCCAGCAGCTTGGTTGTGTGGGGAGCTAACTATGGCTACACCTTC
TRBV10-3,16,TRBJ2-3,-,-,CAIRALYSGSTDTQYF,TGTGCCATCAGGGCCCTCTACAGCGGGAGCACAGATACGCAGTATTTT
TRBV25-1,12,TRBJ2-7,-,-,CASSYSSYEQYF,TGTGCCAGCAGCTATTCCTCCTACGAGCAGTACTTC
TRBV29-1,13,TRBJ1-1,-,-,CSVREETNTEAFF,TGCAGCGTTCGAGAGGAGACGAACACTGAAGCTTTCTTT
TRBV6-5,14,TRBJ1-1,-,-,CASSYYGRGAEAFF,TGTGCCAGCAGTTACTACGGTCGGGGGGCTGAAGCTTTCTTT
TRBV28,14,TRBJ2-7,-,-,CASSDSGRTYEQYF,TGTGCCAGCAGCGATTCGGGACGGACCTACGAGCAGTACTTC
TRBV6-1,17,TRBJ1-3,-,-,CASSEQQGLWAGNTIYF,TGTGCCAGCAGTGAGCAACAGGGCTTGTGGGCTGGAAACACCATATATTTT
TRBV7-2,15,TRBJ2-5,-,TRBD2,CASSLGLAGQETQYF,TGTGCCAGCAGCTTAGGGCTAGCGGGCCAAGAGACCCAGTACTTC
TRBV15,18,TRBJ1-4,-,-,CATSRPLWDRATNEKLFF,TGTGCCACCAGCAGACCGCTTTGGGACCGAGCAACTAATGAAAAACTGTTTTTT
TRBV7-2,16,TRBJ1-6,-,-,CASSPVSGSYNSPLHF,TGTGCCAGCAGCCCGGTTAGTGGTTCCTATAATTCACCCCTCCACTTT
TRBV13,12,TRBJ1-1,-,-,CASSLDHPEAFF,TGTGCCAGCAGCTTGGACCATCCTGAAGCTTTCTTT
TRBV9,14,TRBJ1-1,-,-,CASSSRHQNTEAFF,TGTGCCAGCAGCTCCCGGCATCAGAACACTGAAGCTTTCTTT
TRBV6-5,14,TRBJ2-7,-,TRBD1,CASSRTGTVYEQYF,TGTGCCAGCAGTCGCACCGGGACAGTCTACGAGCAGTACTTC
TRBV27,13,TRBJ2-1,once,TRBD1,CASSLSGTGVEFF,TGTGCCAGCAGTTTATCGGGGACAGGGGTCGAGTTCTTC
TRBV28,15,TRBJ1-5,-,-,CASSIFRDGNSPQHF,TGTGCCAGCAGTATCTTCCGGGACGGCAATTCGCCCCAGCATTTT
TRBV28,18,TRBJ1-1,once,TRBD1,CASSSILGQGFMNTEAFF,TGTGCCAGCAGTTCAATTTTAGGACAGGGTTTTATGAACACTGAAGCTTTCTTT
TRBV27,13,TRBJ1-4,-,-,CASSPTTNEKLFF,TGTGCCAGCAGTCCCACAACTAATGAAAAACTGTTTTTT
TRBV20-1,11,TRBJ2-7,-,-,CSARDYREQYF,TGCAGTGCTAGGGACTACAGAGAGCAGTACTTC
TRBV7-9,17,TRBJ2-2,-,TRBD2,CASRPKLAGEVYGELFF,TGTGCCAGCAGACCCAAACTAGCGGGAGAGGTTTACGGGGAGCTGTTTTTT
TRBV15,14,TRBJ1-2,-,TRBD1,CATSSQGAIGGYTF,TGTGCCACCAGCAGCCAGGGGGCCATAGGTGGCTACACCTTC
TRBV15,15,TRBJ2-3,once,-,CATSRDGVRWDTQYF,TGTGCCACCAGCAGAGATGGGGTTCGGTGGGATACGCAGTATTTT
TRBV28,20,TRBJ2-3,-,-,CASSSMEAGFRRGATDTQYF,TGTGCCAGCAGTTCTATGGAGGCAGGATTTCGTCGGGGGGCCACAGATACGCAGTATTTT
TRBV7-9,16,TRBJ2-2,-,TRBD1,CASSPGQGANTGELFF,TGTGCCAGCAGCCCGGGACAGGGGGCGAACACCGGGGAGCTGTTTTTT